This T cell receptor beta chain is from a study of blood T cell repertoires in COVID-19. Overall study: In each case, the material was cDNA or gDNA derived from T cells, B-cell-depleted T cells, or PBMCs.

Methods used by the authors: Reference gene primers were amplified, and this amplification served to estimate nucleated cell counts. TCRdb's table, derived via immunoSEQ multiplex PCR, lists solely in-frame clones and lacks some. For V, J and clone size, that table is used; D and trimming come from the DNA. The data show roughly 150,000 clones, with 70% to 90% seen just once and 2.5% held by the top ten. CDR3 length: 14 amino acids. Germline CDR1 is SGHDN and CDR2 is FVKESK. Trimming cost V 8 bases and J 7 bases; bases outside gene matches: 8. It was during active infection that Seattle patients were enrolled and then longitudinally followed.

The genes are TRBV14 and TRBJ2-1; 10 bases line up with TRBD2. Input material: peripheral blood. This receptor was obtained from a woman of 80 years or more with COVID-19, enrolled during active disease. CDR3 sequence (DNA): TGTGCCAGCGACTTAGCGGGAGGAAGGAATGAGCAGTTCTTC. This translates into CASDLAGGRNEQFF.